This T cell receptor (beta chain) was sequenced during a study of shared clonotypes between healthy human individuals. Study information: Per donor, CD8 memory used one plate, CD8 naive used two, CD4 memory used three and CD4 naive used three.

V dropped 6 bases and J dropped 1; count of bases not matched to a gene: 5. This CDR3 is 14 amino acids long. Germline-derived CDR1 and CDR2 are SNHLY and FYNNEI. Every one of the donors was a Caucasian adult that lived in Nashville, Tennessee. The table came from immunoSEQ multiplex PCR; TCRdb's copy has only in-frame clones and leaves some out. The sample carries a few hundred thousand clones, less than 98% recorded once. The chain has TRBV2 and TRBJ1-2; 7 bases line up with TRBD1. This receptor was obtained from a woman in her 30s in good health. Sequencing was carried out using naive CD4+ T cells sorted from blood. The subset is: CD45RA+ positively selected. The CDR3: CASRGDSDNYGYTF. DNA of the CDR3: TGTGCCAGCAGGGGGGACAGCGATAACTATGGCTACACCTTC. Using reference TRBV2 and TRBJ1-2 for the parts outside the CDR3, the full variable domain is EPEVTQTPSHQVTQMGQEVILRCVPISNHLYFYWYRQILGQKVEFLVSFYNNEISEKSEIFDDQFSVERPDGSNFTLKIRSTKLEDSAMYFCASRGDSDNYGYTFGSGTRLTVV.